Listed below are T cell receptor beta chains from one sample, sequenced in a study of graft-versus-host responses after intestinal transplantation. Generated by immunoSEQ multiplex PCR, the TCRdb table keeps only in-frame clones and is missing some. Here the sample spans about 39,000 clones, just over 90% being singletons. The sequencing here drew on PBMCs, taken less than 750 days after intestinal transplantation. The receptors originated from a human patient who received an intestinal transplant, so some T cells may come from the graft donor. CDR3s include the opening cysteine and the closing phenylalanine or tryptophan. Fields, in order: J gene, V gene, clone size, D gene, CDR3 protein, CDR3 DNA. D genes are given only for firm matches. Only part of the rows carry a size: once, few, many, or a class if the clone is expanded.

TRBJ2-7 | TRBV2 | NA | TRBD1 | CASRDSGGLYEQYF | TGTGCCAGCAGAGACTCAGGGGGCCTTTACGAGCAGTACTTC
TRBJ2-1 | TRBV6-1 | NA | TRBD2 | CASSARLASGSEQFF | TGTGCCAGCAGTGCCAGGCTGGCTAGCGGGAGTGAGCAGTTCTTC
TRBJ1-6 | TRBV18 | NA | TRBD1 | CASSPRQGRGDSPLHF | TGTGCCAGCTCACCCCGACAGGGAAGGGGGGATTCACCCCTCCACTTT
TRBJ2-7 | TRBV10-1 | NA | NA | CASSEGRGGAYEQYF | TGCGCCAGCAGTGAAGGTAGGGGGGGAGCCTACGAGCAGTACTTC
TRBJ1-5 | TRBV9 | NA | TRBD1 | CASSLQGEGQPQHF | TGTGCCAGCAGTTTACAGGGGGAGGGTCAGCCCCAGCATTTT
TRBJ1-3 | TRBV12-5 | NA | NA | CASGLTRLLTGNGNTIYF | TGTGCTAGTGGTTTGACCCGCCTCCTGACCGGGAATGGAAACACCATATATTTT
TRBJ2-7 | TRBV11-2 | once | NA | CASSSPGHRRTYEQYF | TGTGCCAGCAGCTCGCCGGGACACCGAAGGACCTACGAGCAGTACTTC
TRBJ1-6 | TRBV18 | NA | NA | CASKTGSPNSPLHF | TGTGCCAGCAAAACAGGTTCTCCTAATTCACCCCTCCACTTT
TRBJ1-1 | TRBV7-9 | NA | TRBD1 | CASSPTGAPEAFF | TGTGCCAGCAGCCCGACAGGGGCTCCGGAAGCTTTCTTT
TRBJ2-1 | TRBV7-2 | once | TRBD2 | CASSGSGRPYNEQFF | TGTGCCAGCAGCGGTAGCGGGAGGCCCTACAATGAGCAGTTCTTC
TRBJ2-1 | TRBV13 | NA | NA | CASILWGGRDNEQFF | TGTGCCAGCATTCTCTGGGGGGGCCGTGACAATGAGCAGTTCTTC
TRBJ2-7 | TRBV4-1 | NA | TRBD2 | CASSQGDARLAGLYEQYF | TGCGCCAGCAGCCAAGGGGATGCTAGACTAGCGGGGCTCTACGAGCAGTACTTC
TRBJ2-7 | TRBV5-4 | NA | TRBD1 | CASSSLGQTSYEQYF | TGTGCCAGCAGCTCCCTGGGACAGACCTCCTACGAGCAGTACTTC
TRBJ1-5 | TRBV28 | NA | TRBD1 | CASSSQGAGDQPQHF | TGTGCCAGCAGTTCACAGGGGGCCGGGGATCAGCCCCAGCATTTT
TRBJ2-7 | TRBV27 | NA | NA | CASSLGGRRYEQYF | TGTGCCAGCAGTTTAGGGGGGAGAAGGTACGAGCAGTACTTC
TRBJ2-5 | TRBV18 | once | TRBD2 | CASSPFGLAGVVAQRETQYF | TGTGCCAGCTCACCATTTGGCCTAGCGGGAGTAGTGGCACAACGGGAGACCCAGTACTTC
TRBJ2-7 | TRBV4-2 | NA | TRBD1 | CASSQDQGASYEQYF | TGTGCCAGCAGCCAAGATCAGGGGGCCTCCTACGAGCAGTACTTC
TRBJ2-7 | TRBV6-6 | NA | NA | CASTKDSEETYEQYF | TGTGCCAGCACCAAAGACAGTGAAGAAACCTACGAGCAGTACTTC
TRBJ2-1 | TRBV5-4 | NA | TRBD2 | CASSLGGSYNEQFF | TGTGCCAGCAGCTTGGGCGGGAGTTACAATGAGCAGTTCTTC
TRBJ2-7 | TRBV10-2 | NA | NA | CASTPFPEQYF | TGCGCCAGCACCCCGTTCCCCGAGCAGTACTTC
TRBJ2-2 | TRBV4-1 | NA | NA | CATRDRSISTGELFF | TGCGCCACCCGAGACAGGTCCATCTCCACCGGGGAGCTGTTTTTT
TRBJ2-7 | TRBV5-1 | few | NA | CASSMDGYEQYF | TGCGCCAGCAGCATGGACGGCTACGAGCAGTACTTC
TRBJ2-7 | TRBV27 | NA | TRBD2 | CASGPAAGVYYEQYF | TGTGCCAGCGGACCCGCAGCGGGAGTTTACTACGAGCAGTACTTC
TRBJ2-7 | TRBV27 | NA | TRBD1 | CASMPSHPPRDRVEEQYF | TGTGCCAGCATGCCCTCCCACCCGCCCCGGGACAGGGTCGAGGAGCAGTACTTC
TRBJ2-1 | TRBV19 | NA | TRBD2 | CASSIDGGAGNEQFF | TGTGCCAGTAGTATAGACGGGGGGGCCGGCAATGAGCAGTTCTTC
TRBJ1-5 | TRBV9 | once | TRBD1 | CASSVESGTANQPQHF | TGTGCCAGCAGCGTCGAGAGCGGGACAGCTAATCAGCCCCAGCATTTT
TRBJ2-1 | TRBV7-7 | NA | NA | CASRQALALNYNEQFF | TGTGCCAGCAGACAGGCCCTTGCCCTTAATTACAATGAGCAGTTCTTC
TRBJ1-5 | TRBV19 | NA | NA | CASALVPGGNQPQHF | TGTGCCAGCGCTCTCGTACCTGGGGGCAATCAGCCCCAGCATTTT
TRBJ2-7 | TRBV7-2 | NA | NA | CASSPSGSYEQYF | TGTGCCAGCAGCCCCAGTGGTTCCTACGAGCAGTACTTC
TRBJ2-5 | TRBV5-4 | NA | TRBD2 | CASSLARTSPETQYF | TGTGCCAGCAGCTTGGCCCGGACTAGCCCAGAGACCCAGTACTTC
TRBJ2-1 | TRBV9 | NA | NA | CASSVDRSSYNEQFF | TGTGCCAGCAGCGTAGATCGGAGCTCCTACAATGAGCAGTTCTTC
TRBJ1-3 | TRBV5-1 | NA | NA | CASSLEGQAGNTIYF | TGCGCCAGCAGCTTGGAAGGTCAGGCTGGAAACACCATATATTTT
TRBJ2-3 | TRBV10-3 | NA | TRBD1 | CAIRDRGVGTDTQYF | TGTGCCATCAGAGACAGGGGTGTCGGCACAGATACGCAGTATTTT
TRBJ2-3 | TRBV19 | NA | NA | CASKVGEVSTDTQYF | TGTGCCAGTAAGGTCGGGGAGGTGTCGACAGATACGCAGTATTTT
TRBJ2-5 | TRBV5-6 | NA | NA | CASSSGTNQETQYF | TGTGCCAGCAGCTCCGGGACCAACCAAGAGACCCAGTACTTC
TRBJ2-4 | TRBV5-6 | NA | NA | CASSLDKNIQYF | TGTGCCAGCAGCTTGGACAAAAACATTCAGTACTTC
TRBJ2-3 | TRBV2 | NA | NA | CASSQGFTDTQYF | TGTGCCAGCAGCCAGGGATTCACAGATACGCAGTATTTT
TRBJ1-1 | TRBV10-3 | NA | NA | CALRTEMNTEAFF | TGTGCCCTAAGGACAGAGATGAACACTGAAGCTTTCTTT
TRBJ1-2 | TRBV29-1 | NA | NA | CSVETGYGYTF | TGCAGCGTTGAGACAGGTTATGGCTACACCTTC
TRBJ2-4 | TRBV18 | NA | NA | CASSPPGQGNIQYF | TGTGCCAGCTCACCACCGGGGCAGGGAAACATTCAGTACTTC
TRBJ1-1 | TRBV7-9 | NA | NA | CASSITGGLNTEAFF | TGTGCCAGCAGCATTACGGGGGGCCTGAACACTGAAGCTTTCTTT
TRBJ2-5 | TRBV10-3 | NA | TRBD2 | CVGGGQETQYF | TGTGTGGGCGGGGGCCAAGAGACCCAGTACTTC
TRBJ1-1 | TRBV19 | NA | NA | CASTWGPNTEAFF | TGTGCCAGTACTTGGGGGCCGAACACTGAAGCTTTCTTT